This T cell receptor beta chain was sequenced for a study of CD8 T cells in Susac syndrome. High-throughput TCR beta sequencing covered peripheral CD8+ and CD4+ T cells. While CD8+ and CD4+ T cells were isolated negatively, TEMRA cells were enriched by FACS. General observations from the study: Clonal expansion was absent from the CD4+ T cell repertoires in Susac syndrome.

Germline trimming cut 5 bases from V and 4 bases from J; bases unmatched to any gene: 5. The CDR3 covers 14 residues. The V gene's germline CDR1 is SEHNR and CDR2 FQNEAQ (reference sequence). This clonotype was picked up one time. Its antigen is unidentified. RNA in amounts of roughly 0.45 to 1 ug was reverse transcribed with random hexamers. With immunoSEQ multiplex PCR, TCR beta CDR3 was amplified across 54 Vbeta and 13 Jbeta. TCRdb passed the immunoSEQ multiplex PCR reads through MiXCR, listing each CDR3 protein once. This table holds 100,000 to 150,000 distinct CDR3 sequences, 95% to 96% found once.

This TCR derives from a human donor with Susac syndrome. The V and J genes are TRBV7-9 and TRBJ2-1; TRBD1 aligns across 7 bases. Source material: CD4+ T cells from PBMCs. Here the CDR3 DNA reads TGTGCCAGCAGCGATGGACAGGATTACAATGAGCAGTTCTTC. It encodes CASSDGQDYNEQFF.